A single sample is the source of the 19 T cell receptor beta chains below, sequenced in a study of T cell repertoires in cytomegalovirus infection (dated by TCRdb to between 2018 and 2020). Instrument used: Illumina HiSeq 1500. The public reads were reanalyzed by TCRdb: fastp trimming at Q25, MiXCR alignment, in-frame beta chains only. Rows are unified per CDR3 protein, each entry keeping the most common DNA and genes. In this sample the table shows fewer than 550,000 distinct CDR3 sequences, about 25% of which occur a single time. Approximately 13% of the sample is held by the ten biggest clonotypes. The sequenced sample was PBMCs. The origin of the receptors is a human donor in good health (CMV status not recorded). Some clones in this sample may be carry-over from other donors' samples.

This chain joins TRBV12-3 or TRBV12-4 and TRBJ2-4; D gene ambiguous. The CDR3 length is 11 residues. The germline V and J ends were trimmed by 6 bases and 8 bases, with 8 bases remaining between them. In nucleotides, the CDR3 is TGTGCCAGCAGCTCACGGGACATTCAGTACTTC. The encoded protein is CASSSRDIQYF.

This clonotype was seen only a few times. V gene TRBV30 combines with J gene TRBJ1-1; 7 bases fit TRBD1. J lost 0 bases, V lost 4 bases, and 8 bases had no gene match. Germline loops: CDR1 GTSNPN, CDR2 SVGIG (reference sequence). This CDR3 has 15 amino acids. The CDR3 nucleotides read TGTGCCTGGACAGACTACAGGGGCCTGAACACTGAAGCTTTCTTT. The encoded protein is CAWTDYRGLNTEAFF.

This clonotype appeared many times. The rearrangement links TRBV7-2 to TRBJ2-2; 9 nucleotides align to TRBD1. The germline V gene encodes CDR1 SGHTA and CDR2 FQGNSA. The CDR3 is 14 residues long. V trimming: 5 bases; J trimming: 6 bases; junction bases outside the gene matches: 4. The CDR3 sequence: CASSRQGEAGELFF. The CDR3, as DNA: TGTGCCAGCAGCCGACAGGGGGAGGCCGGGGAGCTGTTTTTT.

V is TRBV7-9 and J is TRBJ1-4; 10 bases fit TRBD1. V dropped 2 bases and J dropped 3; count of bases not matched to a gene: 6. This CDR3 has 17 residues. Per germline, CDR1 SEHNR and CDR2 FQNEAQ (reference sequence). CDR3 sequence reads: CASSLSGQGYPNEKLFF. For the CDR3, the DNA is TGTGCCAGCAGCTTATCGGGACAGGGGTACCCTAATGAAAAACTGTTTTTT.

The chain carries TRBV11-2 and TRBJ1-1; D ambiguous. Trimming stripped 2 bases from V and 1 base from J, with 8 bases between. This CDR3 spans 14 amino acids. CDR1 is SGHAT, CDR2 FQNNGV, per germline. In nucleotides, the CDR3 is TGTGCCAGCAGCTTAAACGGCTGGAACACTGAAGCTTTCTTT. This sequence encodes CASSLNGWNTEAFF.

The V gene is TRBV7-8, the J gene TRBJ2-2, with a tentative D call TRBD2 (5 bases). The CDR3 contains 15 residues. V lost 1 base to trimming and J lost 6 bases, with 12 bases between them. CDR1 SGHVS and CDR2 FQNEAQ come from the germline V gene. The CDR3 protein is CASSLELEGAGELFF. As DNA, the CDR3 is TGTGCCAGCAGCTTAGAACTAGAAGGAGCCGGGGAGCTGTTTTTT.

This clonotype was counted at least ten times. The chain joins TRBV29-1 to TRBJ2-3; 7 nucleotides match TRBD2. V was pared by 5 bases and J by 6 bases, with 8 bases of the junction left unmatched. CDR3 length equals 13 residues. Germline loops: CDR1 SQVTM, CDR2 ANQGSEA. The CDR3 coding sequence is TGCAGCGTTAAAGGACTAGGGGCGGATACGCAGTATTTT. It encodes CSVKGLGADTQYF.

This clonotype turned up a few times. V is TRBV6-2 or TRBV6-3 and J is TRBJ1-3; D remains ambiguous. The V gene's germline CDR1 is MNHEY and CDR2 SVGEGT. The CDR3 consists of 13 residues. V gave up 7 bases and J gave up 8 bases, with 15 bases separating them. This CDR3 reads CASKRTARDTIYF. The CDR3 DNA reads TGTGCCAGCAAACGGACGGCTCGGGACACCATATATTTT.

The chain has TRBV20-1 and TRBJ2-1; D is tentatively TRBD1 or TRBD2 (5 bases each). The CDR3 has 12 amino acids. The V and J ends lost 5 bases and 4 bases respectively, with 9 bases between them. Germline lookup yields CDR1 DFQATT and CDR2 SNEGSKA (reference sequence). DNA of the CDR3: TGCAGTGCTCGGGACCAGTACAATGAGCAGTTCTTC. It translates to CSARDQYNEQFF.

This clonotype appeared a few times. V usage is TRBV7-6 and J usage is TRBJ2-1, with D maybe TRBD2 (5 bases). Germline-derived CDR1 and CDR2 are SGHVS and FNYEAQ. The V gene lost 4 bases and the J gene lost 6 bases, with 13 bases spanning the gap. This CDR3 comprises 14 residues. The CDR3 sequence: CASSYDFGGNEQFF. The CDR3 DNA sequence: TGTGCCAGCAGCTACGATTTCGGAGGCAATGAGCAGTTCTTC.

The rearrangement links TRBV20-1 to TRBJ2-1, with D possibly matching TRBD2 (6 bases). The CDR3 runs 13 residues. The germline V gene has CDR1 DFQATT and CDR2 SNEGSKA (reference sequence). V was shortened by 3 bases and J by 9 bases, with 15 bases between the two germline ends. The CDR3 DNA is TGCAGTGCTAGTTCGTCTAGCGTTGGTGAGCAGTTCTTC. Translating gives CSASSSSVGEQFF.

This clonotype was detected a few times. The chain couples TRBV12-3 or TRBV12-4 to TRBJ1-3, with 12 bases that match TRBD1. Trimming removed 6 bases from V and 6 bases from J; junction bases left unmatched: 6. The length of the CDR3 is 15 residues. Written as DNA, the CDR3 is TGTGCCAGCAGAACGGGGACAGGGGGCATAAACACCATATATTTT. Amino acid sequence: CASRTGTGGINTIYF.

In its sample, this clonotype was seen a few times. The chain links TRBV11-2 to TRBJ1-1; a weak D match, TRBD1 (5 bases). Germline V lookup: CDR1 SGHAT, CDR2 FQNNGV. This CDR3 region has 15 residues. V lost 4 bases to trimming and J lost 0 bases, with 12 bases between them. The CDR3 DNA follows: TGTGCCAGCAGCTCCGGGACGGACCTGAACACTGAAGCTTTCTTT. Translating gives CASSSGTDLNTEAFF. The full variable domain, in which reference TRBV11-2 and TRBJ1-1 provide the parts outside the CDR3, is EAGVAQSPRYKIIEKRQSVAFWCNPISGHATLYWYQQILGQGPKLLIQFQNNGVVDDSQLPKDRFSAERLKGVDSTLKIQPAKLEDSAVYLCASSSGTDLNTEAFFGQGTRLTVV.

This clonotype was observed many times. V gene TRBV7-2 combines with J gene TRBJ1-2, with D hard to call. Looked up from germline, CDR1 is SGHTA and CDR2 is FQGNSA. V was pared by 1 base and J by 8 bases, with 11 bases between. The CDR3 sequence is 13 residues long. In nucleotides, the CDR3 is TGTGCCAGCAGCTTAGACATCACTGGGGGCTACACCTTC. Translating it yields CASSLDITGGYTF.

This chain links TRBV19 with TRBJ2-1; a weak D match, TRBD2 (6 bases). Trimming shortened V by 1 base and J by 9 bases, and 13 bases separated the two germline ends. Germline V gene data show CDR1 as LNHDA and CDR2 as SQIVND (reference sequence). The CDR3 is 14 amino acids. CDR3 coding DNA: TGTGCCAGTAGTATAGGCGGAGGGGTGTCTGAGCAGTTCTTC. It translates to CASSIGGGVSEQFF.

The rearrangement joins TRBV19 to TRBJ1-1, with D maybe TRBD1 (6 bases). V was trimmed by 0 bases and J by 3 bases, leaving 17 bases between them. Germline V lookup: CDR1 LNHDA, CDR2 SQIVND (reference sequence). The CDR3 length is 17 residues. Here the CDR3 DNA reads TGTGCCAGTAGTATAGAAGGGCGAAACAGGGAGGACACTGAAGCTTTCTTT. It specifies CASSIEGRNREDTEAFF.

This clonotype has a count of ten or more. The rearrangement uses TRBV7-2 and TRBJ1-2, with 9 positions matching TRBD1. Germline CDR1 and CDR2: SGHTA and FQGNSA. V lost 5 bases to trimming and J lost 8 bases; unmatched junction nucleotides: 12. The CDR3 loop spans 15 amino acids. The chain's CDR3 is CASSGYQQGAEGYTF. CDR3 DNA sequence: TGTGCCAGCAGCGGGTACCAACAGGGGGCGGAGGGCTACACCTTC.

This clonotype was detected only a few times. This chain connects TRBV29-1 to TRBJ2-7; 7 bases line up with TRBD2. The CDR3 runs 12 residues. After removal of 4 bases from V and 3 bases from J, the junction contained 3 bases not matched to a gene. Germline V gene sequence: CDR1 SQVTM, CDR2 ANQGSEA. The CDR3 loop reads CSVGDYFYEQYF. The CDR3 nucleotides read TGCAGCGTTGGGGACTACTTCTACGAGCAGTACTTC.

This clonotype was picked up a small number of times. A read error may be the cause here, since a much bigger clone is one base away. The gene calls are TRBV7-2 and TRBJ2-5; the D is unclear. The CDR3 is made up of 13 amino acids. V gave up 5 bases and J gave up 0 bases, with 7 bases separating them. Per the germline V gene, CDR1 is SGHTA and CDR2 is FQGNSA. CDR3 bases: TGTGCCAGCAGCACGAACCACCAAGAGACCCAGTACTTC. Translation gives CASSTNHQETQYF.